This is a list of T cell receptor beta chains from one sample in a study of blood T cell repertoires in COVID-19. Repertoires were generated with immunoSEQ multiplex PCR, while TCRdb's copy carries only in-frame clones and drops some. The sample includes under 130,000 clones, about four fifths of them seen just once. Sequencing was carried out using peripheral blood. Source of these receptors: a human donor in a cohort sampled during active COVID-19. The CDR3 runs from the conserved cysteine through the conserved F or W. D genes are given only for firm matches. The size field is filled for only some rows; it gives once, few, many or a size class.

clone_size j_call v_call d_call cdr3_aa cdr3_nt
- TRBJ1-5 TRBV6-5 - CASEVYRNQPQHF TGTGCCAGCGAGGTCTACCGGAATCAGCCCCAGCATTTT
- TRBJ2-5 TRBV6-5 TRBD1 CASPGTVERETQYF TGTGCCAGCCCAGGGACAGTGGAGAGGGAGACCCAGTACTTC
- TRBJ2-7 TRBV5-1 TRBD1 CASSLELTGASSYEQYF TGCGCCAGCAGCTTGGAACTAACAGGGGCAAGCTCCTACGAGCAGTACTTC
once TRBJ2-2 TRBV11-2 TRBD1 CASSRGTANTGELFF TGTGCCAGCAGCCGAGGGACAGCGAACACCGGGGAGCTGTTTTTT
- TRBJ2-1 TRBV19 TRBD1 CASSTRTGGTGNNEQFF TGTGCCAGTAGTACTAGGACAGGGGGCACGGGAAACAATGAGCAGTTCTTC
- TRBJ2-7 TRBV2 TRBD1 CASRGGTGDPHEQYF TGTGCCAGCAGGGGAGGGACAGGGGATCCCCACGAGCAGTACTTC
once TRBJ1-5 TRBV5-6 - CASSRRGVSNQPQHF TGTGCCAGCAGCCGGCGGGGGGTTAGCAATCAGCCCCAGCATTTT
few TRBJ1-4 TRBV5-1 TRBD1 CASSPQGAPNEKLFF TGCGCCAGCAGCCCACAGGGGGCCCCTAATGAAAAACTGTTTTTT
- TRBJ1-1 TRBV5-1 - CASSLEGMGTEAFF TGCGCCAGCAGCTTGGAGGGGATGGGGACTGAAGCTTTCTTT
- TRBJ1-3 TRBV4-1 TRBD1 CASSPTQGARRQSSGNTIYF TGCGCCAGCAGCCCTACACAGGGGGCCCGAAGGCAGAGCTCTGGAAACACCATATATTTT
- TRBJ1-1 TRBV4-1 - CASSQRSGTEAFF TGCGCCAGCAGCCAAAGGTCGGGCACTGAAGCTTTCTTT
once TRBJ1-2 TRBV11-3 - CASSEKGGGYTF TGTGCCAGCAGCGAGAAAGGGGGTGGCTACACCTTC
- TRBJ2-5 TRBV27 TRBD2 CASSATSSRQETQYF TGTGCCAGCAGTGCGACTAGCAGTAGGCAAGAGACCCAGTACTTC
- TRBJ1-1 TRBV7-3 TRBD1 CASSLTSDRGDEAFF TGTGCCAGCAGCTTAACTTCGGACAGGGGGGACGAGGCTTTCTTT
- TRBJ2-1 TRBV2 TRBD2 CASRRLAGGTLINEQFF TGTGCCAGCAGGAGACTAGCGGGGGGAACCTTGATCAATGAGCAGTTCTTC
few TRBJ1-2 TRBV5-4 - CASSPPGDTYGYTF TGTGCCAGCAGCCCCCCCGGGGACACCTATGGCTACACCTTC
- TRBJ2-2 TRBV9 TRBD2 CASSVATSGNTGELFF TGTGCCAGCAGCGTAGCGACTAGCGGGAACACCGGGGAGCTGTTTTTT
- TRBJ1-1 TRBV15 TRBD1 CATRLTGVGTEAFF TGTGCCACCAGGCTGACAGGGGTCGGCACTGAAGCTTTCTTT
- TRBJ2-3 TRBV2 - CASSDIAVLTDTQYF TGTGCCAGCAGTGACATAGCGGTTCTCACAGATACGCAGTATTTT
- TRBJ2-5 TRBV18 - CASSPPAGGQETQYF TGTGCCAGCTCACCACCGGCCGGGGGCCAAGAGACCCAGTACTTC
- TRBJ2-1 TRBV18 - CASSPPSVSSYNEQFF TGTGCCAGCTCACCACCTAGCGTGAGCTCCTACAATGAGCAGTTCTTC
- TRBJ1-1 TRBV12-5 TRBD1 CASGPDRGTAAFF TGTGCTAGTGGTCCGGACAGGGGTACGGCCGCTTTCTTT
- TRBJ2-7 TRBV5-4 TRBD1 CASSQQGAGEQYF TGTGCCAGCAGCCAACAGGGGGCGGGCGAGCAGTACTTC
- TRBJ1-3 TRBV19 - CASSMSIGNTIYF TGTGCCAGTAGTATGAGTATTGGAAACACCATATATTTT
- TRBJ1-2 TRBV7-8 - CASSSGHQDYGYTF TGTGCCAGCAGCTCGGGACATCAAGACTATGGCTACACCTTC
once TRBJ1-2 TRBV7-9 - CASSRNQDINYGYTF TGTGCCAGCAGCAGAAACCAGGATATTAACTATGGCTACACCTTC
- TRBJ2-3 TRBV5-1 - CASSLDRGIPDTQYF TGCGCCAGCAGCTTGGATAGGGGTATCCCAGATACGCAGTATTTT
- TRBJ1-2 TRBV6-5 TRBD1 CASSYSEQGANYGYTF TGTGCCAGCAGTTACTCGGAACAGGGGGCAAACTATGGCTACACCTTC
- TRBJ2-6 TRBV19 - CASSILGGPGANVLTF TGTGCCAGTAGTATACTCGGGGGGCCTGGGGCCAACGTCCTGACTTTC
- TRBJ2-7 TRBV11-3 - CASSLRGLTYEQYF TGTGCCAGCAGTCTTAGGGGTTTGACCTACGAGCAGTACTTC
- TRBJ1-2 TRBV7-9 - CASSLNRGDYGYTF TGTGCCAGCAGCTTAAATCGCGGGGACTATGGCTACACCTTC
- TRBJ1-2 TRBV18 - CASSPGLQNYGYTF TGTGCCAGCTCCCCGGGACTCCAGAACTATGGCTACACCTTC
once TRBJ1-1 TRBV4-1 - CASSQDQGLMNTEAFF TGCGCCAGCAGCCAAGATCAGGGGCTGATGAACACTGAAGCTTTCTTT
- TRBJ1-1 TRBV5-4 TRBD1 CASTPGQGKAFF TGTGCCAGCACCCCGGGACAGGGCAAAGCTTTCTTT
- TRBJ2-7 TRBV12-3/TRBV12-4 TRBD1 CASRRQGSYEQYF TGTGCCAGCAGGCGACAGGGATCCTACGAGCAGTACTTC
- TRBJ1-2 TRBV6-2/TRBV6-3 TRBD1 CASSRSGQGSNTF TGTGCCAGCAGCCGATCTGGACAGGGATCCAACACCTTC
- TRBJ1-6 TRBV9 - CASSATDTNSPLHF TGTGCCAGCAGCGCGACAGATACTAATTCACCCCTCCACTTT
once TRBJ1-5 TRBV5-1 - CASSPLGNQPQHF TGCGCCAGCAGCCCCCTCGGCAATCAGCCCCAGCATTTT
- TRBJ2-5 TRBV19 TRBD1 CASSFANRGETQYF TGTGCCAGTAGTTTCGCCAACAGGGGAGAGACCCAGTACTTC